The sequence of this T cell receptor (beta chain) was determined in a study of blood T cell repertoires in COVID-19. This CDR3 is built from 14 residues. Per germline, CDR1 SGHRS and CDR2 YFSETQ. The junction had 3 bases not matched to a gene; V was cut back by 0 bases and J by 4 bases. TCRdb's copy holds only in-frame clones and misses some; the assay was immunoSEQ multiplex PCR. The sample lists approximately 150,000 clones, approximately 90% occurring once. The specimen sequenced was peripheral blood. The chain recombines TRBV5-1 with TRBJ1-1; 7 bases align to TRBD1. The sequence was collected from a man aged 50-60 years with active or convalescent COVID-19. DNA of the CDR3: TGCGCCAGCAGCTTGGGACAGGGAGGCACTGAAGCTTTCTTT. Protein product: CASSLGQGGTEAFF.